Described below is a single T cell receptor beta chain sequence and its context. Its antigen is not known. This CDR3 has 15 amino acids. Per germline, CDR1 LNHDA and CDR2 SQIVND (reference sequence). V was trimmed by 3 bases and J by 6 bases, leaving 15 bases between them. This specimen belongs to a study of cytomegalovirus exposure and HLA in healthy donors. Broader study findings: Equally common other TCR beta chains were less clonally expanded than HLA-associated ones, a later analysis found. Researchers reported in a later analysis that a missense DCLRE1C variant was tied to TCR beta V- and J-gene trimming. A prior analysis recorded that most TCR beta V segments were productive about 90% or about 30% of the time. TCR beta chains numbering under 200 were designated cytomegalovirus-associated.

This PCR relied on a set of 60 Vbeta primers and 13 Jbeta primers. Sequencing was performed with immunoSEQ multiplex PCR; in TCRdb, only in-frame clones are kept and a portion is missing. In the table there are 75,000 to 100,000 clones, around 77% of which are singletons. This sequence was found in a man in his forties in good health and CMV-seronegative. The chain recombines TRBV19 with TRBJ2-1; TRBD1 is a possible D gene (5 bases). Sequenced material: PBMCs. The CDR3 nucleotides read TGTGCCAGTAGTATCGTGCAGGGTCGAGGCAATGAGCAGTTCTTC. Protein product: CASSIVQGRGNEQFF. Together with reference TRBV19 and TRBJ2-1, the CDR3 gives the full variable domain: DGGITQSPKYLFRKEGQNVTLSCEQNLNHDAMYWYRQDPGQGLRLIYYSQIVNDFQKGDIAEGYSVSREKKESFPLTVTSAQKNPTAFYLCASSIVQGRGNEQFFGPGTRLTVL.